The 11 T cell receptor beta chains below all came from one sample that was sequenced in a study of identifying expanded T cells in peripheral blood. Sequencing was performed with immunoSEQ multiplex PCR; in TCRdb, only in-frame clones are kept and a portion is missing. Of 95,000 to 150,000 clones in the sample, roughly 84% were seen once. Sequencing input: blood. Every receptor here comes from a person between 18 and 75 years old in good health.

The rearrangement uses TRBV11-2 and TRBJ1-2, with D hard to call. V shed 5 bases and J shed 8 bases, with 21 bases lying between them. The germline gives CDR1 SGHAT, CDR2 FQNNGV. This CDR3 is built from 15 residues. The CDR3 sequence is CASSPVLGEAGGYTF. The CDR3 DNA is TGTGCCAGCAGCCCTGTGCTCGGGGAGGCCGGGGGCTACACCTTC.

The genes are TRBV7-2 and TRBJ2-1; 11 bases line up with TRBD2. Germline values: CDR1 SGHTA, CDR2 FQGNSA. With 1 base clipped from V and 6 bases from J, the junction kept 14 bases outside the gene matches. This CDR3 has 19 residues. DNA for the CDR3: TGTGCCAGCAGCTTAGGATATAGGGTAGCGGGGGGGTTGGGCAATGAGCAGTTCTTC. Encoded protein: CASSLGYRVAGGLGNEQFF.

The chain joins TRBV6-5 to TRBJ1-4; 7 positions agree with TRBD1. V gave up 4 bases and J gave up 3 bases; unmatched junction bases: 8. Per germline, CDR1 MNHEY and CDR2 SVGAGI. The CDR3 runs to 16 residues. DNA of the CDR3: TGTGCCAGCAGTTCCCACCCCAGGGGGGCTAATGAAAAACTGTTTTTT. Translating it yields CASSSHPRGANEKLFF.

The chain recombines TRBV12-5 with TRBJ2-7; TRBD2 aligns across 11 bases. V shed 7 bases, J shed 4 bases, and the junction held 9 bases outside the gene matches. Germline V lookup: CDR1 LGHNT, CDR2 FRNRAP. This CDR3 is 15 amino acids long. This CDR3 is CASAYSSGGRYEQYF. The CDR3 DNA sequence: TGTGCTAGTGCCTATTCTAGCGGGGGGCGATACGAGCAGTACTTC.

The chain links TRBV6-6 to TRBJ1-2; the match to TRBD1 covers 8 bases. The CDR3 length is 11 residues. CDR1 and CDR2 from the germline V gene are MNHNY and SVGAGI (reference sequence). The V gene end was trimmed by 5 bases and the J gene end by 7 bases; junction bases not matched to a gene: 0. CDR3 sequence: CASSTGGGYTF. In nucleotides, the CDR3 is TGTGCCAGCAGTACAGGGGGTGGCTACACCTTC.

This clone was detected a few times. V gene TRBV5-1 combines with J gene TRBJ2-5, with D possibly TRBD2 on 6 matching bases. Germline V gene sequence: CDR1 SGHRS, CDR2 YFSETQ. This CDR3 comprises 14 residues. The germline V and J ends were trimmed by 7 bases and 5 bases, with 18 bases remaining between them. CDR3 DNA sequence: TGCGCCAGCGGAAACCGGGGGTTGGAGGAGACCCAGTACTTC. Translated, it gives CASGNRGLEETQYF.

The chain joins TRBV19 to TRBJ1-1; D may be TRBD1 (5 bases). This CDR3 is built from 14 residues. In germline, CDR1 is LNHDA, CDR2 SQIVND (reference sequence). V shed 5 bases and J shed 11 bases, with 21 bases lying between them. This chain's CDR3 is CASSLSGGGHFAFF. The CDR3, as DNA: TGTGCCAGTAGTCTCTCGGGGGGAGGGCATTTCGCTTTCTTT.

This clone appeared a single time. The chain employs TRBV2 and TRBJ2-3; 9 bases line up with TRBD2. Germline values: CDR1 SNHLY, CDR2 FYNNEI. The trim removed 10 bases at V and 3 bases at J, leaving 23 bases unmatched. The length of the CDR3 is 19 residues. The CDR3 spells CAISPLLAGGGGRTDTQYF. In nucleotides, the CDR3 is TGTGCCATCTCTCCTCTACTGGCGGGAGGGGGCGGTCGGACAGATACGCAGTATTTT.

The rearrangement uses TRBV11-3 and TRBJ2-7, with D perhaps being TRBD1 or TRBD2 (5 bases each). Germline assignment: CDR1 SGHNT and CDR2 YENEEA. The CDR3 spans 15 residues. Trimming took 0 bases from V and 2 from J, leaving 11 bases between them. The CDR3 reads CASSLDFGATYEQYF. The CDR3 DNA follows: TGTGCCAGCAGCTTAGATTTCGGGGCGACCTACGAGCAGTACTTC.

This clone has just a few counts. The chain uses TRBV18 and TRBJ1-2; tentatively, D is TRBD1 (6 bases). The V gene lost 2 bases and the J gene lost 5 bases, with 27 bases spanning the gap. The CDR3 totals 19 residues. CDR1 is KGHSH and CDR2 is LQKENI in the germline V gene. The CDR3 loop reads CASSPRPDWLIGGPYGYTF. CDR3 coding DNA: TGTGCCAGCTCACCAAGGCCCGATTGGTTGATCGGGGGCCCGTATGGCTACACCTTC.

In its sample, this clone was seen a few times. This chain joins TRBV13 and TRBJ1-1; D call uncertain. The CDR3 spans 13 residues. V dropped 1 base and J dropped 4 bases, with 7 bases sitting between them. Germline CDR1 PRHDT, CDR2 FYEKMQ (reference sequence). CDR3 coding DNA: TGTGCCAGCAGCTTAGTCGGGGTCACTGAAGCTTTCTTT. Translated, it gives CASSLVGVTEAFF.